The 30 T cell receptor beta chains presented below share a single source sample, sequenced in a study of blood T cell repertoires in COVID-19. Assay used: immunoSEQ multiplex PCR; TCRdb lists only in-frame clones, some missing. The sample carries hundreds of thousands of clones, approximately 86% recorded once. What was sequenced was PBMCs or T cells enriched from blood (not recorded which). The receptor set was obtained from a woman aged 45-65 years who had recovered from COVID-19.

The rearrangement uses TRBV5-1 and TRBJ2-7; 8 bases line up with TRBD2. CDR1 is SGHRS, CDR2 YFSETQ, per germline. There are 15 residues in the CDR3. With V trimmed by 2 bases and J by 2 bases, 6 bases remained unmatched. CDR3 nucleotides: TGCGCCAGCAGCTTTAGTTCAGCGGGAGCCTACGAGCAGTACTTC. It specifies CASSFSSAGAYEQYF.

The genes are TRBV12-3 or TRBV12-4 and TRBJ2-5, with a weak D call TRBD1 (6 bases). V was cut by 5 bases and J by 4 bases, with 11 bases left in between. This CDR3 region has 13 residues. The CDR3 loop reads CASSRQVGETQYF. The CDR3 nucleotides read TGTGCCAGCAGTCGACAGGTGGGAGAGACCCAGTACTTC.

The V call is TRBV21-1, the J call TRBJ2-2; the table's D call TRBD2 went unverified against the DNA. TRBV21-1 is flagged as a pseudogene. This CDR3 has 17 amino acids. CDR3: CARGLAGVRAVTGELFF. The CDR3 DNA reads TGTGCCAGAGGCCTAGCGGGAGTGCGGGCTGTCACCGGGGAGCTGTTTTTT.

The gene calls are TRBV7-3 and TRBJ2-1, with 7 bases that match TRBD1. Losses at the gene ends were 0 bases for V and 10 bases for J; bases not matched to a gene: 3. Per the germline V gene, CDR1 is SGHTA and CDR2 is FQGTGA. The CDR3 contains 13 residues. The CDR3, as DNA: TGTGCCAGCAGCTTAACTGCAGGGGGAGAGCAGTTCTTC. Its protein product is CASSLTAGGEQFF.

The DNA for the CDR3 is TGTGCCAGCAGATGGACAGGGAAGAGCACTGAAGCTTTCTTT. Translated, it gives CASRWTGKSTEAFF. V usage is TRBV5-4 and J usage is TRBJ1-1; 8 bases line up with TRBD1. The CDR3 loop spans 14 amino acids. J lost 4 bases, V lost 5 bases, and 7 bases had no gene match. Germline V gene data show CDR1 as SGHNT and CDR2 as YYREEE (reference sequence).

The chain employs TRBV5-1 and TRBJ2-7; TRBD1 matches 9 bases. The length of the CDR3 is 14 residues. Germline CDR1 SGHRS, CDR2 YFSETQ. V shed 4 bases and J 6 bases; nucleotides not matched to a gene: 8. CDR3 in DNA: TGCGCCAGCAGCGGGGGACAGGGTATAGCCGAGCAGTACTTC. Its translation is CASSGGQGIAEQYF.

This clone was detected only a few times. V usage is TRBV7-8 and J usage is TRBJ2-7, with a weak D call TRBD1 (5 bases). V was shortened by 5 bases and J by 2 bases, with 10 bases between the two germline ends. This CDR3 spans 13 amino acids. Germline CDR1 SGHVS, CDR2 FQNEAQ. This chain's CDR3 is CASSQGRAYEQYF. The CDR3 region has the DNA TGTGCCAGCAGCCAGGGCAGGGCCTACGAGCAGTACTTC. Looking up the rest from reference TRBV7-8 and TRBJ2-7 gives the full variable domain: GAGVSQSPRYKVAKRGQDVALRCDPISGHVSLFWYQQALGQGPEFLTYFQNEAQLDKSGLPSDRFFAERPEGSVSTLKIQRTQQEDSAVYLCASSQGRAYEQYFGPGTRLTVT.

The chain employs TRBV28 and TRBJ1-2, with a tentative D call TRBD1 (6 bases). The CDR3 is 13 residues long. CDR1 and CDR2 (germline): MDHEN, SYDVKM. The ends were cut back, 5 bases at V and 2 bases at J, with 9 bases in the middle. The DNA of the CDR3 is TGTGCCAGCAGTAGAGGGGGAAACTATGGCTACACCTTC. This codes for CASSRGGNYGYTF.

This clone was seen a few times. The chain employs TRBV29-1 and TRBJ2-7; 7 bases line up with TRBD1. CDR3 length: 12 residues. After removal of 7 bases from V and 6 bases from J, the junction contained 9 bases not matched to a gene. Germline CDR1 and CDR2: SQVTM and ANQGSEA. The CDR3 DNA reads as TGCAGCGCCCCAGGACAGGTAGTCGAGCAGTACTTC. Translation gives CSAPGQVVEQYF.

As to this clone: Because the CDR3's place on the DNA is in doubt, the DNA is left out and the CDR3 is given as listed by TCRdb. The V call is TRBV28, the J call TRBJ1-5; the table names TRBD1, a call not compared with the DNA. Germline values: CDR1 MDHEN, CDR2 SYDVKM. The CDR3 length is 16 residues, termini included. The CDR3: CASSSSWDRAIQPQHF.

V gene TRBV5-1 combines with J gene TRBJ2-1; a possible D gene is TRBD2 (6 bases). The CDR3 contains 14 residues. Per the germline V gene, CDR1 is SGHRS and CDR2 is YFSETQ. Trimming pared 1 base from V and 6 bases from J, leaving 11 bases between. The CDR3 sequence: CASSLLTSGNEQFF. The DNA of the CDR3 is TGCGCCAGCAGCTTGTTGACTAGTGGCAATGAGCAGTTCTTC.

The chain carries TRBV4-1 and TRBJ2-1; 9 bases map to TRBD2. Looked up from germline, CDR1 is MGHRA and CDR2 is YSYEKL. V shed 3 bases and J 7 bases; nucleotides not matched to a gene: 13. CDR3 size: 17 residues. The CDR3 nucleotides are TGCGCCAGCAGCCAGGTTCTAGCGGGGAAATTTGGGAATGAGCAGTTCTTC. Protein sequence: CASSQVLAGKFGNEQFF.

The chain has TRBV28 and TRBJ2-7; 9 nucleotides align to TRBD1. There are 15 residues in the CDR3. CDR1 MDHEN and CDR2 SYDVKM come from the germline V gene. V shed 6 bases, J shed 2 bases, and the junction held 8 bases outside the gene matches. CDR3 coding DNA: TGTGCCAGCAGCGAAACCGGGACAGGGACCTACGAGCAGTACTTC. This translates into CASSETGTGTYEQYF.

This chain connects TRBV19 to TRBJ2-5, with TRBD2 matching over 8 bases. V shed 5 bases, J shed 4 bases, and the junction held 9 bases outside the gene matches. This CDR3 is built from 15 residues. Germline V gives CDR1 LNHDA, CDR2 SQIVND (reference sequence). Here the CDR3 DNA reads TGTGCCAGTAGTCCTAGACTAGCGAAGGGAGAGACCCAGTACTTC. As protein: CASSPRLAKGETQYF.

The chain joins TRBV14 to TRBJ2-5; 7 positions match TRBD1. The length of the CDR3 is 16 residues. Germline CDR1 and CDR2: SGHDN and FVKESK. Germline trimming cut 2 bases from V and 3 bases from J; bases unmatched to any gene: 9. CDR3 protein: CASSQLTGLGEETQYF. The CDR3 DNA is TGTGCCAGCAGCCAACTGACAGGGTTAGGAGAAGAGACCCAGTACTTC.

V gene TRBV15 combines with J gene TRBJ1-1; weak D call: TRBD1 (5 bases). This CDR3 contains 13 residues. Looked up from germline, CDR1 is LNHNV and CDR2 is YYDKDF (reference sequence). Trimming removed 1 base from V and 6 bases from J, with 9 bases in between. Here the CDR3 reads CATSRGRAAEAFF. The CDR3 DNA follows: TGTGCCACCAGCAGAGGCAGGGCGGCTGAAGCTTTCTTT. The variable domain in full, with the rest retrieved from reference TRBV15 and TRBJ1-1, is DAMVIQNPRYQVTQFGKPVTLSCSQTLNHNVMYWYQQKSSQAPKLLFHYYDKDFNNEADTPDNFQSRRPNTSFCFLDIRSPGLGDTAMYLCATSRGRAAEAFFGQGTRLTVV.

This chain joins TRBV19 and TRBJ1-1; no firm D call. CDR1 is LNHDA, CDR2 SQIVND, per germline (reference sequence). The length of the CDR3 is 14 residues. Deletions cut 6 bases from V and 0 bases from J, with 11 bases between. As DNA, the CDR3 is TGTGCCAGTAGATGGCAGAACATGAACACTGAAGCTTTCTTT. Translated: CASRWQNMNTEAFF.

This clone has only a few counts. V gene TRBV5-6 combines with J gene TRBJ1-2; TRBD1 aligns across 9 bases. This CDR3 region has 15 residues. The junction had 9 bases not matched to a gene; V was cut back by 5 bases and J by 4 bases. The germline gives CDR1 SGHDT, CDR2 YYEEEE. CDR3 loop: CASRRGTGKRYGYTF. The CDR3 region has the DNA TGTGCCAGCAGACGGGGGACAGGGAAACGCTATGGCTACACCTTC.

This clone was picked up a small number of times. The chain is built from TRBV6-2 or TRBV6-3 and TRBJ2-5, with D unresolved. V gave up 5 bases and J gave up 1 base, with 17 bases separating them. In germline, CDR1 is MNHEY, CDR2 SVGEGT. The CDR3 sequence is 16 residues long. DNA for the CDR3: TGTGCCAGCAGTGACCGCCCTGGCGGTCCCCAAGAGACCCAGTACTTC. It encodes CASSDRPGGPQETQYF.

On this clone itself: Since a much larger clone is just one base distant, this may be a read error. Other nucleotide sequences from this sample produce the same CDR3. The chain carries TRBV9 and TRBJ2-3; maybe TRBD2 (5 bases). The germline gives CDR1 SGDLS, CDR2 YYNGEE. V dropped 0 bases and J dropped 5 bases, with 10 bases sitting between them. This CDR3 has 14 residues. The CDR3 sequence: CASSVAYRGDTQYF. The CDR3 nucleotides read TGTGCCAGCAGCGTAGCTTACCGGGGAGATACGCAGTATTTT. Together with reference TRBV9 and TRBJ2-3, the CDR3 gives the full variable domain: DSGVTQTPKHLITATGQRVTLRCSPRSGDLSVYWYQQSLDQGLQFLIQYYNGEERAKGNILERFSAQQFPDLHSELNLSSLELGDSALYFCASSVAYRGDTQYFGPGTRLTVL.

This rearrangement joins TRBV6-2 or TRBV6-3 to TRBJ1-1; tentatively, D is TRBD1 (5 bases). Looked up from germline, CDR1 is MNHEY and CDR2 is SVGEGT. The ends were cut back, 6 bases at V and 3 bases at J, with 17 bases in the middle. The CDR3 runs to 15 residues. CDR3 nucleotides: TGTGCCAGCAGCTCAGGAGGGGCAGAGGACACTGAAGCTTTCTTT. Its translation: CASSSGGAEDTEAFF.

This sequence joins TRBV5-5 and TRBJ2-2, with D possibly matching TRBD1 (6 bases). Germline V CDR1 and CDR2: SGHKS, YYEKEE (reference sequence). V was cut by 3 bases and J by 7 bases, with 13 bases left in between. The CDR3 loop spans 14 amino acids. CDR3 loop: CASSSDRLDGELFF. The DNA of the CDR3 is TGTGCCAGCAGCTCCGACAGGTTGGACGGGGAGCTGTTTTTT.

CDR3 coding DNA: TGTGCCACCAGTGATCCACTCGGGGCGGGAGGGCCTTATTCCAATGAGCAGTTCTTC. As protein: CATSDPLGAGGPYSNEQFF. This rearrangement joins TRBV24-1 to TRBJ2-1; 9 nucleotides line up with TRBD2. The CDR3 sequence is 19 residues long. V lost 3 bases to trimming and J lost 6 bases; unmatched junction nucleotides: 17. Germline V lookup: CDR1 KGHDR, CDR2 SFDVKD.

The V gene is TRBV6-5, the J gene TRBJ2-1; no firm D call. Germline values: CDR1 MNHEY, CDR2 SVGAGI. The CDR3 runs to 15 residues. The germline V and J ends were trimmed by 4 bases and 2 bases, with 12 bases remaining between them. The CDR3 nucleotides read TGTGCCAGCAGTTTAAGTGGAGTGGCCTACAATGAGCAGTTCTTC. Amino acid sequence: CASSLSGVAYNEQFF.

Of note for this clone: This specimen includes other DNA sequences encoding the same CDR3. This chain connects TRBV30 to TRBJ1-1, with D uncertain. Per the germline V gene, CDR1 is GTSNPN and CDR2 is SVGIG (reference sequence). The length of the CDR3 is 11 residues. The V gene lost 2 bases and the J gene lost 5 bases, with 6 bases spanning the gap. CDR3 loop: CAWSRGTEAFF. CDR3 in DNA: TGTGCCTGGAGTCGCGGGACTGAAGCTTTCTTT.

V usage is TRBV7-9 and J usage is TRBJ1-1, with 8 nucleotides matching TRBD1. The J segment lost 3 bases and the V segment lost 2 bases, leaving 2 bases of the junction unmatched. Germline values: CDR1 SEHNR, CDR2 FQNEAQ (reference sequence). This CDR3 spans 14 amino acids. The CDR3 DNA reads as TGTGCCAGCAGCTTACTGGACAGGGACACTGAAGCTTTCTTT. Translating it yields CASSLLDRDTEAFF.

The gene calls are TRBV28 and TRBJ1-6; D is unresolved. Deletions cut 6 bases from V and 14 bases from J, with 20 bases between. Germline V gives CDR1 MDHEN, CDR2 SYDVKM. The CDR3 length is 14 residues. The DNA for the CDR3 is TGTGCCAGCAGCCTGATGGGTCAGCGTTATACCCTCCACTTT. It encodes CASSLMGQRYTLHF.

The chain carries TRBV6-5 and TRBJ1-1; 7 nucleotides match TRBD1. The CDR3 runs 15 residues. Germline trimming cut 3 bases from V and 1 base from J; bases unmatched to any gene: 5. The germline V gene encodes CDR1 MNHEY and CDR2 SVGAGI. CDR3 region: CASSYRQGQNTEAFF. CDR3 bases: TGTGCCAGCAGTTATAGACAGGGACAGAACACTGAAGCTTTCTTT.

The DNA of the CDR3 is TGTGCCAGCAGTTTGCAGGGGGATCTAAGTGGCTACACCTTC. Its protein is CASSLQGDLSGYTF. The chain links TRBV27 to TRBJ1-2, with 7 bases that match TRBD1. Trimming cost V 3 bases and J 7 bases; bases outside gene matches: 8. The CDR3 sequence is 14 residues long. CDR1 is MNHEY and CDR2 is SMNVEV in the germline V gene (reference sequence).

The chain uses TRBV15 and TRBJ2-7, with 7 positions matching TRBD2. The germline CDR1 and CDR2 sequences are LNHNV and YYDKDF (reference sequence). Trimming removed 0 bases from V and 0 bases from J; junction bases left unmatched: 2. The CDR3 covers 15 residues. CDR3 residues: CATSRDAGDSYEQYF. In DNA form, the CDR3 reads TGTGCCACCAGCAGAGATGCGGGAGACTCCTACGAGCAGTACTTC.